The 28 T cell receptor beta chains below were found in one sample sequenced in a study of cytomegalovirus exposure and HLA in healthy donors. In the PCR, 60 Vbeta and 13 Jbeta primers were used. Profiling relied on immunoSEQ multiplex PCR, and the TCRdb table lists in-frame clones only, not all of them. Of fewer than 200,000 clones in the sample, approximately 72% were seen once. Source material: PBMCs. The receptors derive from a man in his forties in good health and CMV-seropositive.

The chain recombines TRBV27 with TRBJ2-7, with D possibly TRBD1 on 6 matching bases. The V gene's germline CDR1 is MNHEY and CDR2 SMNVEV (reference sequence). This CDR3 has 20 amino acids. With 5 bases removed from V and 1 base from J, the gap between germline ends came to 30 bases. The CDR3 here is CASSTRIGQTGRGISYEQYF. The CDR3 DNA reads as TGTGCCAGCAGTACCCGGATTGGACAGACAGGCCGAGGTATATCCTACGAGCAGTACTTC.

This clone was detected once. The rearrangement joins TRBV5-1 to TRBJ1-5; 7 positions agree with TRBD1. V shed 4 bases, J shed 4 bases, and the junction held 2 bases outside the gene matches. This CDR3 is built from 13 residues. In germline, CDR1 is SGHRS, CDR2 YFSETQ. CDR3 DNA: TGCGCCAGCAGCCCGACAGGGAATCAGCCCCAGCATTTT. Amino acids: CASSPTGNQPQHF. Full variable domain (missing parts from reference TRBV5-1 and TRBJ1-5): KAGVTQTPRYLIKTRGQQVTLSCSPISGHRSVSWYQQTPGQGLQFLFEYFSETQRNKGNFPGRFSGRQFSNSRSEMNVSTLELGDSALYLCASSPTGNQPQHFGDGTRLSIL.

In the case of this clone: At one end the junction does not follow the germline gene, possibly because of a read error. The chain is built from TRBV7-7 and TRBJ2-3; 11 bases line up with TRBD1. Germline V gene data show CDR1 as SSHAT and CDR2 as FNYEAQ (reference sequence). The CDR3 is made up of 16 amino acids. CDR3 DNA sequence: TGTGCTAGCAGCTTAGGGACAGGGGGTATCACAGATACGCAGTATTTT. This translates into CASSLGTGGITDTQYF.

The CDR3 loop reads CAIQELGAETQYF. CDR3 DNA: TGTGCCATCCAAGAGCTAGGGGCAGAGACCCAGTACTTC. The chain combines TRBV15 with TRBJ2-5; D perhaps matches TRBD1 (5 bases). There are 13 residues in the CDR3. V was shortened by 10 bases and J by 4 bases, with 16 bases between the two germline ends. Germline V gene sequence: CDR1 LNHNV, CDR2 YYDKDF (reference sequence).

The DNA of the CDR3 is TGTGCCAGCAGCTTGGGGGCTCAAGGGGCCGAGCAGTACTTC. Protein: CASSLGAQGAEQYF. V usage is TRBV5-4 and J usage is TRBJ2-7; possibly TRBD1 for D (5 bases). This CDR3 contains 14 residues. The V gene lost 0 bases and the J gene lost 6 bases, with 13 bases spanning the gap. Looked up from germline, CDR1 is SGHNT and CDR2 is YYREEE (reference sequence). Variable domain in full (rest from reference TRBV5-4 and TRBJ2-7): ETGVTQSPTHLIKTRGQQVTLRCSSQSGHNTVSWYQQALGQGPQFIFQYYREEENGRGNFPPRFSGLQFPNYSSELNVNALELDDSALYLCASSLGAQGAEQYFGPGTRLTVT.

Points on this clone: The sample has other DNA sequences that encode this CDR3 too. The J gene is TRBJ1-5, the V gene TRBV5-6; D remains ambiguous. CDR3 length: 14 amino acids. Trimming took 0 bases from V and 2 from J, leaving 6 bases between them. The germline gives CDR1 SGHDT, CDR2 YYEEEE. CDR3 sequence (DNA): TGTGCCAGCAGCTTGGCGGTGGGCAATCAGCCCCAGCATTTT. Its translation is CASSLAVGNQPQHF.

The chain combines TRBV5-5 with TRBJ2-5; D is undetermined. CDR3 length: 14 amino acids. Per germline, CDR1 SGHKS and CDR2 YYEKEE (reference sequence). Trimming cost V 4 bases and J 1 base, with 11 bases left between them. The CDR3 loop reads CASSLKPTQETQYF. The CDR3 DNA reads as TGTGCCAGCAGCCTGAAGCCAACCCAAGAGACCCAGTACTTC.

This clone appeared a single time. The V gene is TRBV18, the J gene TRBJ1-6; no clear D. Trimming pared 3 bases from V and 8 bases from J, leaving 14 bases between. Germline CDR1 and CDR2: KGHSH and LQKENI. The CDR3 consists of 15 residues. The CDR3 loop is CASSPPPQRDSPLHF. CDR3 nucleotide sequence: TGTGCCAGCTCACCCCCGCCCCAACGGGATTCACCCCTCCACTTT.

The chain uses TRBV5-1 and TRBJ2-5; 9 bases map to TRBD1. The V segment lost 7 bases and the J segment 11 bases; nucleotides outside the gene matches: 18. The CDR3 covers 15 residues. CDR1 is SGHRS and CDR2 is YFSETQ in the germline V gene. CDR3 nucleotide sequence: TGCGCCAGCGCGCTACAGGGGGCGAAAGGGGATGAGCAGTACTTC. Translating gives CASALQGAKGDEQYF.

The chain recombines TRBV6-6 with TRBJ1-2; D is possibly TRBD1 (6 bases). The CDR3 has 14 amino acids. Germline values: CDR1 MNHNY, CDR2 SVGAGI (reference sequence). Trimming removed 6 bases from V and 2 bases from J, with 13 bases in between. DNA of the CDR3: TGTGCCAGCAGAGCCTCAGGGGAAAACTATGGCTACACCTTC. Its protein product is CASRASGENYGYTF.

This chain links TRBV30 with TRBJ2-5; weak D call: TRBD2 (5 bases). CDR3 length equals 14 residues. Germline V gene data show CDR1 as GTSNPN and CDR2 as SVGIG (reference sequence). V was clipped by 0 bases and J by 4 bases, with 12 bases between them. The CDR3 here is CAWSVSARGETQYF. CDR3 sequence (DNA): TGTGCCTGGAGTGTGAGCGCTCGGGGAGAGACCCAGTACTTC.

This CDR3 reads CASSSRGSGGGNEQFF. The CDR3 nucleotides read TGTGCCAGCAGTTCCCGGGGTAGCGGGGGTGGGAATGAGCAGTTCTTC. The V and J genes are TRBV6-6 and TRBJ2-1; 9 nucleotides line up with TRBD2. This CDR3 has 16 amino acids. V trimming: 4 bases; J trimming: 7 bases; junction bases outside the gene matches: 11. Germline CDR1 is MNHNY and CDR2 is SVGAGI (reference sequence).

The chain joins TRBV4-3 to TRBJ2-2; no definite D call. The CDR3 runs to 15 residues. Germline-derived CDR1 and CDR2 are LGHNA and YSLEER. V lost 3 bases to trimming and J lost 2 bases, with 10 bases between them. The CDR3 reads CASSQSGPNTGELFF. The CDR3 DNA reads as TGCGCCAGCAGCCAGTCTGGCCCTAACACCGGGGAGCTGTTTTTT.

CDR3 residues: CASSLDRGSDTIYF. DNA for the CDR3: TGTGCCAGCAGTCTGGACAGGGGTAGTGACACCATATATTTT. J is TRBJ1-3 and V is TRBV27, with 9 bases aligning to TRBD1. The CDR3 is 14 residues long. Germline V lookup: CDR1 MNHEY, CDR2 SMNVEV (reference sequence). With 5 bases clipped from V and 8 bases from J, the junction kept 7 bases outside the gene matches.

This sequence joins TRBV2 and TRBJ2-2; possibly TRBD1 for D (6 bases). Germline assignment: CDR1 SNHLY and CDR2 FYNNEI. The CDR3 contains 14 residues. Trimming shortened V by 6 bases and J by 7 bases, and 15 bases separated the two germline ends. CDR3 DNA sequence: TGTGCCAGCAGAAACCTACAGGGTCGCGGGGAGCTGTTTTTT. Its translation is CASRNLQGRGELFF.

The chain is built from TRBV5-1 and TRBJ1-1; no reliable D call. V was trimmed by 4 bases and J by 5 bases, leaving 21 bases between them. CDR3 length equals 16 residues. Germline values: CDR1 SGHRS, CDR2 YFSETQ. The DNA of the CDR3 is TGCGCCAGCAGCACCACCGAAGAGGCTAGTAGTACTGAAGCTTTCTTT. Translation: CASSTTEEASSTEAFF.

The chain employs TRBV6-6 and TRBJ2-2; a weak D match, TRBD1 (6 bases). Trimming pared 0 bases from V and 1 base from J, leaving 6 bases between. The CDR3 runs to 15 residues. The V gene's germline CDR1 is MNHNY and CDR2 SVGAGI (reference sequence). The CDR3 bases are TGTGCCAGCAGTTACTCAGGGGGGAACACCGGGGAGCTGTTTTTT. The encoded protein is CASSYSGGNTGELFF.

This sequence joins TRBV18 and TRBJ1-2, with a possible D match to TRBD1 (6 bases). CDR3 size: 12 residues. Germline CDR1 is KGHSH and CDR2 is LQKENI. Between the trimmed V and J ends, which lost 2 bases and 9 bases, there was a span of 10 bases. This chain's CDR3 is CASSPVGASYTF. The CDR3 nucleotides read TGTGCCAGCTCACCAGTGGGGGCTAGCTACACCTTC.

This clone is a singleton in its sample. The rearrangement uses TRBV7-2 and TRBJ2-1; 9 positions agree with TRBD2. The V and J ends lost 6 bases and 6 bases, in that order; junction bases with no gene match: 9. The CDR3 is 15 amino acids. The germline gives CDR1 SGHTA, CDR2 FQGNSA. The CDR3 here is CASSQLSGGFNEQFF. For the CDR3, the DNA is TGTGCCAGCAGTCAGCTCAGCGGGGGGTTCAATGAGCAGTTCTTC.

In this sample, this clone turned up a few times. The chain carries TRBV7-6 and TRBJ2-1; 9 nucleotides agree with TRBD2. Germline CDR1 reads SGHVS; CDR2 reads FNYEAQ. With 5 bases clipped from V and 3 bases from J, the junction kept 5 bases outside the gene matches. CDR3 length: 15 residues. CDR3 sequence reads: CASSLLAGYYNEQFF. In DNA, the CDR3 is TGTGCCAGCAGCCTACTAGCGGGTTACTACAATGAGCAGTTCTTC.

The V call is TRBV11-2, the J call TRBJ2-7; no reliable D call. V was shortened by 5 bases and J by 3 bases, with 11 bases between the two germline ends. Germline values: CDR1 SGHAT, CDR2 FQNNGV. The CDR3 sequence is 13 residues long. CDR3: CASSPGGYYEQYF. Here the CDR3 DNA reads TGTGCCAGCAGCCCCGGCGGCTACTACGAGCAGTACTTC.

The chain carries TRBV5-1 and TRBJ2-3; 8 positions match TRBD2. The V gene end was trimmed by 0 bases and the J gene end by 5 bases; junction bases not matched to a gene: 8. The germline CDR1 and CDR2 sequences are SGHRS and YFSETQ. There are 16 residues in the CDR3. In DNA form, the CDR3 reads TGCGCCAGCAGCTTGGCCCGGGGGGGGTCGGTAGATACGCAGTATTTT. This translates into CASSLARGGSVDTQYF.

The CDR3 DNA sequence: TGCGCCAGCAGCTCTCGGGCGGGTCCCACGGAGACCCAGTACTTC. The encoded protein is CASSSRAGPTETQYF. V usage is TRBV5-1 and J usage is TRBJ2-5, with TRBD2 as a possible D gene (5 bases). Germline CDR1 SGHRS, CDR2 YFSETQ. V was pared by 3 bases and J by 5 bases, with 17 bases between. The CDR3 has 15 amino acids.

This clone turned up a few times. This chain links TRBV4-3 with TRBJ1-2, with 9 bases matching TRBD1. Germline CDR1 LGHNA, CDR2 YSLEER. CDR3 length equals 16 residues. Losses at the gene ends were 0 bases for V and 7 bases for J; bases not matched to a gene: 9. Here the CDR3 DNA reads TGCGCCAGCAGCCAAGATGCAACAGGGGGCGCGGGTGGCTACACCTTC. Translation: CASSQDATGGAGGYTF.

The chain is built from TRBV7-2 and TRBJ1-6, with D perhaps TRBD1 (6 bases). The CDR3 covers 13 residues. CDR1 SGHTA and CDR2 FQGNSA come from the germline V gene. The V gene lost 4 bases and the J gene lost 8 bases, with 9 bases spanning the gap. The CDR3 region is CASSYRTDSPLHF. The CDR3 DNA is TGTGCCAGCAGCTACCGGACAGATTCACCCCTCCACTTT.

The chain links TRBV5-1 to TRBJ1-2; a weak D match, TRBD1 (5 bases). The CDR3 runs 13 residues. V dropped 4 bases and J dropped 6 bases, with 13 bases sitting between them. The V gene's germline CDR1 is SGHRS and CDR2 YFSETQ. CDR3 sequence (DNA): TGCGCCAGCAGCCCGCAACAGGCAGATGGCTACACCTTC. It codes for CASSPQQADGYTF.

This clone was detected once. The CDR3 sequence: CASSAGRKNQPQHF. The CDR3 DNA sequence: TGTGCCAGTAGCGCGGGACGCAAGAATCAGCCCCAGCATTTT. The chain links TRBV19 to TRBJ1-5, with D tentatively TRBD1 (5 bases). CDR3 length: 14 amino acids. The germline gives CDR1 LNHDA, CDR2 SQIVND (reference sequence). V was clipped by 6 bases and J by 4 bases, with 13 bases between them.

In its sample, this clone was seen a few times. The chain is built from TRBV7-6 and TRBJ1-3, with D possibly being TRBD1 (5 bases). The CDR3 length is 13 residues. Germline CDR1 is SGHVS and CDR2 is FNYEAQ. V gave up 1 base and J gave up 4 bases, with 5 bases separating them. CDR3 nucleotide sequence: TGTGCCAGCAGCTTAGAGGGGGGAAACACCATATATTTT. Protein sequence: CASSLEGGNTIYF.